The rows below give T cell receptor beta chains drawn from one sample of a study of siplizumab effects on memory and regulatory T cells. Here immunoSEQ multiplex PCR was the method, and the copy in TCRdb shows in-frame clones only, minus some. Of about 100,000 clones listed, approximately 93% are singletons. The sequenced sample was Tregs sorted from blood. The receptors were gathered from a human donor in good health. CDR3s include the opening cysteine and the closing phenylalanine or tryptophan. D genes are given only for firm matches. Clone size, where shown, is once, few, many, or a class for clones that have expanded.

V gene	J gene	clone size	D gene	CDR3 DNA	CDR3 protein
TRBV2	TRBJ1-2	-	TRBD1	TGTGCCAGCAGTACCGGGACAGGTGGCTACACCTTC	CASSTGTGGYTF
TRBV5-1	TRBJ2-2	-	-	TGCGCCAGCAGCTTGGCTATACCCGGGGAGCTGTTTTTT	CASSLAIPGELFF
TRBV18	TRBJ1-4	once	-	TGTGCCAGCTCACCTCGCTCGTGGGAAAAACTGTTTTTT	CASSPRSWEKLFF
TRBV6-1	TRBJ1-2	-	TRBD1	TGTGCCAGCAGTAAAACAGGGGCGGGCCCCGGCTACACCTTC	CASSKTGAGPGYTF
TRBV11-3	TRBJ2-3	-	-	TGTGCCAGCAGCTTAGCATCGCGAGATACGCAGTATTTT	CASSLASRDTQYF
TRBV5-3	TRBJ1-6	-	-	TGTGCCAGAAGCTTGGCAGGGGATTGGGATTCACCCCTCCACTTT	CARSLAGDWDSPLHF
TRBV9	TRBJ2-1	-	-	TGTGCCAGCAGCGTAGAAGGAGGGGCTGAGCAGTTCTTC	CASSVEGGAEQFF
TRBV5-1	TRBJ1-2	-	TRBD1	TGCGCCAGCAGCTTGGGTATAACAGGGGCCTATGGCTACACCTTC	CASSLGITGAYGYTF
TRBV11-1	TRBJ1-2	once	TRBD1	TGTGCCAGCAGCCCAGGGACAGGGCGAAACTATGGCTACACCTTC	CASSPGTGRNYGYTF
TRBV7-3	TRBJ1-4	-	-	TGTGCCAGCAGCTTAAAGGTGGGGGAAAAACTGTTTTTT	CASSLKVGEKLFF
TRBV6-1	TRBJ2-3	-	-	TGTGCCAGCAGTGAAGTTCAGGTACTGGTTACGCAGTATTTT	CASSEVQVLVTQYF
TRBV9	TRBJ2-1	-	-	TGTGCCAGCAGCGTAGGACCGTCGGGGTACAATGAGCAGTTCTTC	CASSVGPSGYNEQFF
TRBV9	TRBJ2-5	-	TRBD2	TGTGCCAGCAGCGTAGGTTCCCCTGTAGCGGGGGGGTTAGAGACCCAGTACTTC	CASSVGSPVAGGLETQYF
TRBV11-3	TRBJ2-7	-	-	TGTGCCAGCAGCTCGACGACTTGGGTCGGCGAGCAGTACTTC	CASSSTTWVGEQYF
TRBV7-9	TRBJ2-5	-	-	TGTGCCAGCAGCCGCAGGGATTTGGAGACCCAGTACTTC	CASSRRDLETQYF
TRBV6-6	TRBJ1-1	few	-	TGTGCCAGCAGTTACTCGGGAGGGGACACTGAAGCTTTCTTT	CASSYSGGDTEAFF
TRBV6-5	TRBJ2-1	-	TRBD2	TGTGCCAGCAGCCCGGGACTAGCGGTCACTAGGGAGCAGTTCTTC	CASSPGLAVTREQFF
TRBV23-1	TRBJ2-1	-	TRBD2	TGCGCCAGCAGTCATACCGGGACTAGCGGGGTAAGGGTCAATGAGCAGTTCTTC	CASSHTGTSGVRVNEQFF
TRBV5-1	TRBJ2-7	-	TRBD1	TGCGCCAGCAGCCGCGGCCCGGGACAGGGATCCTACGAGCAGTACTTC	CASSRGPGQGSYEQYF
TRBV5-1	TRBJ2-3	-	TRBD1	TGCGCCAGCAGCAGGACAGGGGGTAACACAGATACGCAGTATTTT	CASSRTGGNTDTQYF
TRBV6-1	TRBJ2-1	once	TRBD2	TGTGCCAGCAATCCGAAGGGCGGCGCTAGCGGTGAGCAGTTCTTC	CASNPKGGASGEQFF
TRBV6-1	TRBJ1-2	-	-	TGTGCCAGCAGTGAAGGGACAACCTATGGCTACACCTTC	CASSEGTTYGYTF
TRBV18	TRBJ2-5	-	TRBD2	TGTGCCAGCTCACCACCGCGGACTAGCGGGAAGACGGAGACCCAGTACTTC	CASSPPRTSGKTETQYF
TRBV5-6	TRBJ2-5	-	-	TGTGCCAGCAACACTAGAGTGCGGGAGACCCAGTACTTC	CASNTRVRETQYF
TRBV11-3	TRBJ2-1	-	-	TGTGCCAGCAGCTTAACGACCTACAATGAGCAGTTCTTC	CASSLTTYNEQFF
TRBV30	TRBJ1-5	once	-	TGTGCCTGGAGTGGGACCCAATATAGCAATCAGCCCCAGCATTTT	CAWSGTQYSNQPQHF
TRBV5-1	TRBJ2-7	once	-	TGCGCCAGCAGCTTGGGATTGACGGGCAGTGTCGAGCAGTACTTC	CASSLGLTGSVEQYF
TRBV10-3	TRBJ2-1	-	-	TGTGCCATCAGTGAGTCGTCCCAGGGGCAGTTCTTC	CAISESSQGQFF
TRBV10-3	TRBJ2-3	-	-	TGTGCCATCAGCTTCGAGGATACGCAGTATTTT	CAISFEDTQYF
TRBV23-1	TRBJ1-6	-	-	TGCGCCAGCAGTCAATCCCCTCCTCAACCCAATTCACCCCTCCACTTT	CASSQSPPQPNSPLHF
TRBV6-4	TRBJ2-1	-	TRBD2	TGTGCCAGCAGTGGGCACGGTAGCGGGAGCAATGAGCAGTTCTTC	CASSGHGSGSNEQFF
TRBV30	TRBJ2-3	-	-	TGTGCCTGGAGTTCCCAACTTCGTGATACGCAGTATTTT	CAWSSQLRDTQYF
TRBV7-9	TRBJ1-1	-	-	TGTGCCAGCAGCTCCTACCGGTGGAGCAGACAGAACACTGAAGCTTTCTTT	CASSSYRWSRQNTEAFF
TRBV5-4	TRBJ2-7	-	-	TGTGCCAGCAGCTTCCACGGGCAGGAGCAGTACTTC	CASSFHGQEQYF
TRBV15	TRBJ1-1	-	TRBD1	TGTGCCACCAGCAGAACTCACAGGGGGAACACTGAAGCTTTCTTT	CATSRTHRGNTEAFF
TRBV27	TRBJ2-1	-	TRBD1	TGTGCCAGCAGTTCGGACAGGGGGCGGTTTAATGAGCAGTTCTTC	CASSSDRGRFNEQFF
TRBV6-5	TRBJ1-4	-	-	TGTGCCAGCAGTTACTCGGGACGGAGTAATGAAAAACTGTTTTTT	CASSYSGRSNEKLFF
TRBV7-8	TRBJ2-1	-	-	TGTGCCAGCAGCCGCGGGGCGGAGCAGTTCTTC	CASSRGAEQFF
TRBV6-6	TRBJ1-1	-	-	TGTGCCAGCAGTTATGGGGGGACTGAAGCTTTCTTT	CASSYGGTEAFF
TRBV19	TRBJ1-2	-	TRBD1	TGTGCCAGTAGTATACTCGGACAGGCCTACTTC	CASSILGQAYF
TRBV7-2	TRBJ1-1	-	-	TGTGCCAGCAGCTTAGCGTTAAGGGTTCGGGGTGAAGCTTTCTTT	CASSLALRVRGEAFF
TRBV18	TRBJ2-2	-	-	TGTGCCAGCTCACCCCAACTTACCGGGGAGCTGTTTTTT	CASSPQLTGELFF